This T cell receptor beta chain emerged from a study of T cells after yellow fever vaccination. TCRdb re-called the 5' RACE reads through MiXCR, storing one row per CDR3 protein. The sample records 340,000 or so distinct CDR3 sequences, approximately 13% being singletons. The starting material was CD4+ T cells sorted from PBMCs, obtained 15 days after the yellow fever booster vaccination. This sequence originates from a man aged 18 to 30 who received the YFV17D yellow fever vaccine.

CDR3 nucleotide sequence: TGCAGTGCTAGTGGACAGGGGGGCCAGCCCCAGCATTTT. Protein product: CSASGQGGQPQHF. The J gene is TRBJ1-5, the V gene TRBV20-1; 10 positions agree with TRBD1. The CDR3 has 13 residues. Per the germline V gene, CDR1 is DFQATT and CDR2 is SNEGSKA (reference sequence). The trim removed 3 bases at V and 7 bases at J, leaving 3 bases unmatched.